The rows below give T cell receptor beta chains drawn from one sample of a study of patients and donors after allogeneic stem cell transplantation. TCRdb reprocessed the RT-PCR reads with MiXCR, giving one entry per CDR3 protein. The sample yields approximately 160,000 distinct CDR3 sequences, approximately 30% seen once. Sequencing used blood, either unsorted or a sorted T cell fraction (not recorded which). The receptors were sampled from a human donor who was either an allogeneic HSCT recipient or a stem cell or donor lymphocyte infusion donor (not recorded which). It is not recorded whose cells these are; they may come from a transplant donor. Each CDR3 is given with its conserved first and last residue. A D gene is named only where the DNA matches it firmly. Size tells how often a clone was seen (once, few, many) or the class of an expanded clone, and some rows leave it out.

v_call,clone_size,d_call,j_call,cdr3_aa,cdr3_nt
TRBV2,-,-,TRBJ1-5,CASSDPRGGNQPQHF,TGTGCCAGCAGTGACCCCCGTGGCGGGAATCAGCCCCAGCATTTT
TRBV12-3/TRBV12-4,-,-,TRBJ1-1,CASRQGKGLGEAFF,TGTGCCAGCAGACAGGGTAAGGGTCTTGGCGAAGCTTTCTTT
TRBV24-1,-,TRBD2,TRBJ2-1,CATSSGGSQEQFF,TGTGCCACCAGTAGTGGCGGGAGCCAAGAGCAGTTCTTC
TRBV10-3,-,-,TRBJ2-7,CAISESNRQYEQYF,TGTGCCATCAGTGAGTCGAACCGGCAGTACGAGCAGTACTTC
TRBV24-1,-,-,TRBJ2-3,CATSDPPPATDTQYF,TGTGCCACCAGTGATCCGCCTCCCGCAACAGATACGCAGTATTTT
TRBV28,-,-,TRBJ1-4,CASRKGRANEKLFF,TGTGCCAGCAGGAAGGGACGGGCAAATGAAAAACTGTTTTTT
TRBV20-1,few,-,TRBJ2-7,CSAMTRNSYEQYF,TGCAGTGCGATGACTAGAAACTCCTACGAGCAGTACTTC
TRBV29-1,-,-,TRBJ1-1,CSVSRDTEAFF,TGCAGCGTGAGTAGGGACACTGAAGCTTTCTTT
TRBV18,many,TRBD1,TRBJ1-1,CASSPRTGENTEAFF,TGTGCCAGCTCACCCCGGACAGGAGAGAACACTGAAGCTTTCTTT
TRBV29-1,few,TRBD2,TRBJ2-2,CSVGLANTGELFF,TGCAGCGTCGGACTAGCGAACACCGGGGAGCTGTTTTTT
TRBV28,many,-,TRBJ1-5,CASWGRNQPQHF,TGTGCCAGTTGGGGGCGTAATCAGCCCCAGCATTTT
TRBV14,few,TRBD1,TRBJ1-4,CASSPRQGTNEKLFF,TGTGCCAGCAGCCCCCGACAGGGGACTAATGAAAAACTGTTTTTT
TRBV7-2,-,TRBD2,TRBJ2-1,CASSLGSGPYNEQFF,TGTGCCAGCAGCTTAGGTAGCGGGCCCTACAATGAGCAGTTCTTC
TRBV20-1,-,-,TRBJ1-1,CSAREDRQVSAFF,TGCAGTGCTAGGGAGGATCGGCAGGTCTCAGCTTTCTTT
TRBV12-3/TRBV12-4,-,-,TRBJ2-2,CASSLAGSNTGELFF,TGTGCCAGCAGTTTAGCGGGCTCGAACACCGGGGAGCTGTTTTTT
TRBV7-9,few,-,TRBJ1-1,CASSLGGGALPFF,TGTGCCAGCAGCTTAGGCGGCGGTGCCCTGCCTTTCTTT
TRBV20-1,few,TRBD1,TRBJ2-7,CSARVGDRPYEQYF,TGCAGTGCTAGAGTGGGGGACAGGCCCTACGAGCAGTACTTC
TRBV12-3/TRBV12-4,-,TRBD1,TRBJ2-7,CASSLSQGSYEQYF,TGTGCCAGCAGTTTATCACAGGGGAGCTACGAGCAGTACTTC
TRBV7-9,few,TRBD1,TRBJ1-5,CASSSTQQGRDQPQHF,TGTGCCAGCAGCTCAACACAACAGGGGCGAGATCAGCCCCAGCATTTT
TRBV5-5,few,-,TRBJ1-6,CASSPEDPYNSPLHF,TGTGCCAGCAGCCCCGAAGACCCTTATAATTCACCCCTCCACTTT
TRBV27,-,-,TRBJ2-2,CASSFKGQGFRTGELFF,TGTGCCAGCAGTTTTAAAGGTCAGGGGTTTAGGACCGGGGAGCTGTTTTTT
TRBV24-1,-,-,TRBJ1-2,CATSDGQNYGYTF,TGTGCCACCAGTGATGGACAGAACTATGGCTACACCTTC
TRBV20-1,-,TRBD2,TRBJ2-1,CSARALAGGDEQFF,TGCAGTGCTAGGGCACTAGCGGGAGGGGATGAGCAGTTCTTC
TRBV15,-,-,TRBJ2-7,CATSRVRGSYEQYF,TGTGCCACCAGCAGAGTGCGGGGCTCCTACGAGCAGTACTTC
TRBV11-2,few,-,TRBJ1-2,CASSRGPGAYGYTF,TGTGCCAGCAGCAGAGGACCCGGGGCCTATGGCTACACCTTC
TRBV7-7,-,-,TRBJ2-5,CASSLGRVETQYF,TGTGCTAGCAGCTTAGGCAGGGTAGAGACCCAGTACTTC
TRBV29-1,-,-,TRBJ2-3,CSVGDSRGNQPQYF,TGCAGCGTAGGGGACTCCCGGGGCAATCAGCCCCAGTATTTT
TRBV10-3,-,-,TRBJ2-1,CAITREGASEQFF,TGTGCCATCACACGGGAGGGGGCTAGTGAGCAGTTCTTC
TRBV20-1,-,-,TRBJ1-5,CSASGRTLTPQHF,TGCAGTGCTAGCGGACGGACCCTTACGCCCCAGCATTTT
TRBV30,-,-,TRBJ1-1,CAWSTPNTEAFF,TGTGCCTGGAGCACCCCAAACACTGAAGCTTTCTTT
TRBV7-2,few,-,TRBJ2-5,CASSFGGTQETQYF,TGTGCCAGCAGCTTTGGCGGGACCCAAGAGACCCAGTACTTC
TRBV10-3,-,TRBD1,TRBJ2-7,CAISVTGWESEQYF,TGTGCCATCAGTGTGACAGGGTGGGAGAGCGAGCAGTACTTC
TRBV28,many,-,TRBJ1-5,CASIMRGNQPQHF,TGTGCCAGCATTATGAGGGGGAATCAGCCCCAGCATTTT
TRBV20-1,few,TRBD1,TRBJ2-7,CSAAGTALEQYF,TGCAGTGCAGCCGGGACAGCCTTGGAGCAGTACTTC
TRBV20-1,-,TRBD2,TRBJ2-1,CSATGLAGGNEQFF,TGCAGTGCTACCGGACTAGCGGGAGGCAATGAGCAGTTCTTC
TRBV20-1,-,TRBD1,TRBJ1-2,CSAPGQGRGYTF,TGCAGTGCTCCGGGACAGGGTAGGGGCTACACCTTC
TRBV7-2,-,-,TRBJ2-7,CASSLWQAGPYEQYF,TGTGCCAGCAGCTTATGGCAGGCGGGCCCCTACGAGCAGTACTTC
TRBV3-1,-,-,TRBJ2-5,CASSGSLETQYF,TGTGCCAGCAGCGGTTCTTTGGAGACCCAGTACTTC
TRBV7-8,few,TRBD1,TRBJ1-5,CASTPTGGQPQHF,TGTGCCAGCACCCCGACAGGGGGGCAGCCCCAGCATTTT
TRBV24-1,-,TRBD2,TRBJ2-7,CATSDLGLGEQYF,TGTGCCACCAGTGATTTGGGACTAGGCGAGCAGTACTTC
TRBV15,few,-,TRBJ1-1,CATSRGRIPYTEAFF,TGTGCCACCAGCAGAGGCCGGATACCCTACACTGAAGCTTTCTTT
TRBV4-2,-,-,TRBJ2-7,CASSQDLDRTYEQYF,TGTGCCAGCAGCCAAGATTTAGACCGCACCTACGAGCAGTACTTC
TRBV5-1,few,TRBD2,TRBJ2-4,CASSFPGSGNERTKNIQYF,TGCGCCAGCAGCTTCCCGGGTAGCGGGAATGAAAGGACCAAAAACATTCAGTACTTC
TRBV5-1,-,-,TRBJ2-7,CASSLFNEQYF,TGCGCCAGCAGCTTGTTTAACGAGCAGTACTTC
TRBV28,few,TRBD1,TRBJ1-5,CASSLGGTADQPQHF,TGTGCCAGCAGTTTAGGAGGGACAGCGGATCAGCCCCAGCATTTT
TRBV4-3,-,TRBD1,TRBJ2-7,CASSQGWGQRSSYEQYF,TGCGCCAGCAGCCAAGGATGGGGACAGCGGAGCTCCTACGAGCAGTACTTC
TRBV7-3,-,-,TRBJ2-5,CASSLSQGWRETQYF,TGTGCCAGCAGCTTAAGCCAAGGGTGGAGGGAGACCCAGTACTTC
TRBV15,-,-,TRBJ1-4,CATSWRRQILNEKLFF,TGTGCCACCAGTTGGAGGAGACAGATTCTTAATGAAAAACTGTTTTTT
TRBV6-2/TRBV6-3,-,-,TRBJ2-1,CASRGFTIVEDEQFF,TGTGCCAGCAGGGGGTTCACAATTGTAGAGGATGAGCAGTTCTTC
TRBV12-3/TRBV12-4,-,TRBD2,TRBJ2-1,CASSLAGLAGSEQFF,TGTGCCAGCAGTTTAGCCGGCCTAGCGGGATCTGAGCAGTTCTTC
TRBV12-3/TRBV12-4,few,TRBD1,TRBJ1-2,CASSFRWGTESGYTF,TGTGCCAGCAGTTTCAGGTGGGGGACAGAGTCTGGCTACACCTTC
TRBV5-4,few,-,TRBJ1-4,CASSLVAGPYSATNEKLFF,TGTGCCAGCAGCTTGGTAGCGGGCCCATATTCCGCAACTAATGAAAAACTGTTTTTT
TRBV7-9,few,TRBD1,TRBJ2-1,CASSLPGGQVGPTYNEQFF,TGTGCCAGCAGCTTACCAGGAGGACAGGTCGGACCGACATACAATGAGCAGTTCTTC
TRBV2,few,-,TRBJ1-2,CASKQDSWNYGYTF,TGTGCCAGCAAACAGGACAGTTGGAACTATGGCTACACCTTC
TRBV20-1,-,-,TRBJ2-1,CSALGAGFYNEQFF,TGCAGTGCTCTCGGGGCAGGGTTCTACAATGAGCAGTTCTTC